This passage covers 20 T cell receptor beta chains from one sample sequenced in a study of shared clonotypes between healthy human individuals. Here immunoSEQ multiplex PCR was the method, and the copy in TCRdb shows in-frame clones only, minus some. This sample has over a million clones, with around 97% found just once. The sample was naive CD4+ T cells sorted from blood. Subset here: CD45RA+ positively selected. The receptor source for this set is a man younger than 40 in good health.

This clone was seen only a few times. The chain carries TRBV10-1 and TRBJ2-7; a weak D match, TRBD1 (7 bases). CDR3 length equals 13 residues. Between the trimmed V and J ends, which lost 5 bases and 3 bases, there was a span of 11 bases. Germline V gene lookup returns CDR1 WNHNN and CDR2 SYGVQD (reference sequence). The CDR3 sequence: CASSLRDSYEQYF. CDR3 DNA: TGCGCCAGCAGTCTGCGGGACAGCTACGAGCAGTACTTC.

V gene TRBV11-2 combines with J gene TRBJ1-4; tentatively, D is TRBD1 (6 bases). The CDR3 length is 16 residues. Germline loops: CDR1 SGHAT, CDR2 FQNNGV. With 5 bases removed from V and 4 bases from J, the gap between germline ends came to 17 bases. This chain's CDR3 is CASSALSRGNNEKLFF. DNA for the CDR3: TGTGCCAGCAGCGCCCTCTCGAGGGGGAATAATGAAAAACTGTTTTTT.

V gene TRBV19 combines with J gene TRBJ1-1, with D tentatively TRBD1 (6 bases). The CDR3 has 14 amino acids. Germline V CDR1 and CDR2: LNHDA, SQIVND (reference sequence). V was trimmed by 5 bases and J by 2 bases, leaving 12 bases between them. CDR3 in amino acids: CASSQGLGNTEAFF. CDR3 bases: TGTGCCAGTAGTCAGGGGTTAGGAAACACTGAAGCTTTCTTT.

This chain uses TRBV5-1 with TRBJ2-5, with 9 bases aligning to TRBD1. CDR3 size: 14 residues. Germline V gene sequence: CDR1 SGHRS, CDR2 YFSETQ. The J segment lost 4 bases and the V segment lost 1 base, leaving 2 bases of the junction unmatched. This CDR3 is CASSLNRGPETQYF. In DNA, the CDR3 is TGCGCCAGCAGCTTGAACAGGGGGCCAGAGACCCAGTACTTC.

This chain links TRBV5-6 with TRBJ2-4; TRBD1 matches 9 bases. V shed 4 bases and J 3 bases; nucleotides not matched to a gene: 8. The CDR3 totals 16 residues. The germline CDR1 and CDR2 sequences are SGHDT and YYEEEE. DNA of the CDR3: TGTGCCAGCAGCCCGTTTCGGGACAGGGACAAAAACATTCAGTACTTC. Residues: CASSPFRDRDKNIQYF.

The gene calls are TRBV28 and TRBJ1-2; TRBD1 might be the D (6 bases). The ends were cut back, 6 bases at V and 8 bases at J, with 16 bases in the middle. Looked up from germline, CDR1 is MDHEN and CDR2 is SYDVKM. CDR3 length: 13 amino acids. Written as DNA, the CDR3 is TGTGCCAGCAGCCAAGGGGGTCTCGCGGGCTACACCTTC. Encoded protein: CASSQGGLAGYTF.

Note on this clone: A read error may produce the germline difference seen at one junction end. The genes are TRBV25-1 and TRBJ2-1, with 13 bases lining up with TRBD2. Germline V gene lookup returns CDR1 MGHDK and CDR2 SYGVNS. The CDR3 consists of 14 residues. The CDR3 coding sequence is TGTGCGAGCAGCACTAGCGGGAGGGGGAATGAGCAGTTCTTC. It specifies CASSTSGRGNEQFF.

J is TRBJ2-7 and V is TRBV7-9; D unclear. From germline, CDR1 is SEHNR and CDR2 FQNEAQ (reference sequence). V gave up 5 bases and J gave up 9 bases, with 8 bases separating them. The CDR3 sequence is 10 residues long. CDR3 amino acids: CASSGLWQYF. CDR3 coding DNA: TGTGCCAGCAGCGGATTATGGCAGTACTTC.

The chain joins TRBV10-3 to TRBJ1-5, with TRBD1 matching 10 bases. CDR3 length equals 24 residues. Trimming removed 2 bases from V and 5 bases from J; junction bases left unmatched: 30. Germline-derived CDR1 and CDR2 are ENHRY and SYGVKD. The CDR3: CAISETRGTGVDSLGVTFYQPQHF. The CDR3 bases are TGTGCCATCAGTGAGACCCGGGGGACAGGGGTCGATTCCCTTGGGGTCACCTTTTATCAGCCCCAGCATTTT.

The genes are TRBV25-1 and TRBJ2-1; 10 bases match TRBD2. CDR1 and CDR2 (germline): MGHDK, SYGVNS. The CDR3 runs to 14 residues. Germline trimming cut 5 bases from V and 6 bases from J; bases unmatched to any gene: 4. The CDR3 DNA sequence: TGTGCCAGCAGTTTCAGCGGGAGGGCCAATGAGCAGTTCTTC. This translates into CASSFSGRANEQFF.

The genes are TRBV18 and TRBJ2-2; the match to TRBD2 covers 8 bases. CDR1 KGHSH and CDR2 LQKENI come from the germline V gene. J was trimmed by 6 bases and V by 4 bases; bases with no gene match: 16. The CDR3 loop spans 18 amino acids. The CDR3 loop is CASSLMGSTGGPPGELFF. DNA of the CDR3: TGTGCCAGCTCACTCATGGGATCGACGGGAGGGCCTCCCGGGGAGCTGTTTTTT.

The genes are TRBV2 and TRBJ2-7; D gene ambiguous. Trimming left V 5 bases short and J 0 bases short, with 17 bases between. Germline CDR1 is SNHLY and CDR2 is FYNNEI. CDR3 length: 16 amino acids. The CDR3 sequence is CASSPLRVRSSYEQYF. CDR3 nucleotide sequence: TGTGCCAGCAGTCCCCTCCGGGTCCGGAGCTCCTACGAGCAGTACTTC.

For this clone: One end of the junction varies from germline; a read error may be responsible. The chain is built from TRBV7-7 and TRBJ2-5; 12 positions match TRBD1. The CDR3 consists of 14 residues. Germline lookup yields CDR1 SSHAT and CDR2 FNYEAQ (reference sequence). CDR3: CASSLGTGGETQYF. CDR3 nucleotides: TGTGCTAGCAGCTTAGGGACAGGGGGCGAGACCCAGTACTTC.

For this clone: This same CDR3 is encoded by further DNA sequences in the sample. The chain has TRBV4-1 and TRBJ2-3; no definite D call. CDR1 is MGHRA, CDR2 YSYEKL, per germline. Trimming took 1 base from V and 0 from J, leaving 11 bases between them. This CDR3 has 16 amino acids. CDR3 loop: CASSQGPASSTDTQYF. Written as DNA, the CDR3 is TGCGCCAGCAGCCAAGGCCCAGCGTCTAGCACAGATACGCAGTATTTT.

V usage is TRBV6-5 and J usage is TRBJ2-7; D may correspond to TRBD1 or TRBD2 (5 bases each). V dropped 2 bases and J dropped 0 bases, with 11 bases sitting between them. This CDR3 comprises 15 residues. Germline loops: CDR1 MNHEY, CDR2 SVGAGI. In nucleotides, the CDR3 is TGTGCCAGCAGTTACAGTAGGGGACGCTCCTACGAGCAGTACTTC. Translating gives CASSYSRGRSYEQYF.

The chain joins TRBV6-1 to TRBJ2-2, with unresolved D. Between the trimmed V and J ends, which lost 2 bases and 0 bases, there was a span of 13 bases. The CDR3 contains 17 residues. Germline CDR1 and CDR2: MNHNS and SASEGT. The CDR3 sequence is CASSELAGDPNTGELFF. The CDR3 DNA reads TGTGCCAGCAGTGAATTGGCAGGCGATCCGAACACCGGGGAGCTGTTTTTT.

The gene calls are TRBV6-5 and TRBJ2-7; D perhaps matches TRBD2 (6 bases). This CDR3 comprises 14 residues. Per the germline V gene, CDR1 is MNHEY and CDR2 is SVGAGI. V was pared by 2 bases and J by 6 bases, with 14 bases between. The CDR3 coding sequence is TGTGCCAGCAGTTACCCAATCGAGGAGGGCGAGCAGTACTTC. Protein product: CASSYPIEEGEQYF.

The V call is TRBV4-1, the J call TRBJ2-3, with D possibly being TRBD1 (5 bases). This CDR3 has 16 amino acids. Between the trimmed V and J ends, which lost 1 base and 1 base, there was a span of 12 bases. The germline gives CDR1 MGHRA, CDR2 YSYEKL. CDR3 nucleotide sequence: TGCGCCAGCAGCCAAGTCTCTGGCAGGGGCACAGATACGCAGTATTTT. Translation: CASSQVSGRGTDTQYF.

The chain couples TRBV5-4 to TRBJ2-7, with D uncertain. In germline, CDR1 is SGHNT, CDR2 YYREEE (reference sequence). This CDR3 comprises 10 residues. The V and J ends lost 4 bases and 4 bases respectively, with 3 bases between them. CDR3 DNA: TGTGCCAGCAGCCCTTACGAGCAGTACTTC. Its translation is CASSPYEQYF.

This sequence joins TRBV5-1 and TRBJ2-3, with 14 bases that match TRBD2. Trimming cost V 3 bases and J 6 bases; bases outside gene matches: 3. The CDR3 sequence is 15 residues long. Germline V CDR1 and CDR2: SGHRS, YFSETQ. CDR3 bases: TGCGCCAGCAGCTGGGGACTAGCGGGAGTCGATACGCAGTATTTT. Encoded protein: CASSWGLAGVDTQYF.